This is a list of T cell receptor beta chains from one sample in a study of cytomegalovirus exposure and HLA in healthy donors. Assay used: immunoSEQ multiplex PCR; TCRdb lists only in-frame clones, some missing. This sample contains 45,000 to 50,000 clones. Sequenced input: PBMCs. The receptors stem from a male donor in good health and CMV-seronegative. CDR3s include the opening cysteine and the closing phenylalanine or tryptophan. A D gene is named only where the DNA matches it firmly. Rows may omit the clone size; those that give it use once, few, many or a size class.

clone_size d_call j_call v_call cdr3_nt cdr3_aa
- - TRBJ1-6 TRBV7-2 TGTGCCAGCAGCCCCCGGCGGTCAGATTCACCCCTCCACTTT CASSPRRSDSPLHF
- TRBD1 TRBJ1-6 TRBV6-6 TGTGCCAGCAGTTGGGGACAGAATTCACCCCTCCACTTT CASSWGQNSPLHF
- - TRBJ2-7 TRBV6-5 TGTGCCAGCAGTTACTCGAGCTTGTCCTACGAGCAGTACTTC CASSYSSLSYEQYF
- TRBD1 TRBJ1-1 TRBV5-8 TGTGCCAGCAGCCGGAACACAGGGGGCCCACGGGGAATGACTGAAGCTTTCTTT CASSRNTGGPRGMTEAFF
- TRBD2 TRBJ2-3 TRBV30 TGTGCCGGGCGACCGGGACTAGCGTTCACAGATACGCAGTATTTT CAGRPGLAFTDTQYF
- TRBD1 TRBJ2-2 TRBV25-1 TGTGCCAGCAGTGACTGGACAGGGGGCTTGAACACCGGGGAGCTGTTTTTT CASSDWTGGLNTGELFF
- - TRBJ1-2 TRBV19 TGTGCCAGTAGAGGCAGGGTGGGCTACGATGGCTACACCTTC CASRGRVGYDGYTF
- TRBD2 TRBJ2-7 TRBV18 TGTGCCAGCTCACCAGGGAGGGGAGCTTACGAGCAGTACTTC CASSPGRGAYEQYF
- - TRBJ1-1 TRBV4-2 TGTGCCAGCAGCCCCTTTCGGAACACTGAAGCTTTCTTT CASSPFRNTEAFF
- - TRBJ2-7 TRBV6-1 TGTGCCAGCACCCAGAGGGACTACGAGCAGTACTTC CASTQRDYEQYF
- TRBD1 TRBJ1-2 TRBV4-1 TGCGCCAGCAGCCACCCCGGGACAGACTATGGCTACACCTTC CASSHPGTDYGYTF
- TRBD2 TRBJ2-5 TRBV9 TGTGCCAGCAGCGAGGGACTAGCTCCCGAGACCCAGTACTTC CASSEGLAPETQYF
- TRBD1 TRBJ2-7 TRBV6-1 TGTGCCAGCAGTGTGCAGGGGGCGCGCAACGAGCAGTACTTC CASSVQGARNEQYF
- TRBD1 TRBJ1-2 TRBV7-2 TGTGCCAGCAGCTCCCAGGGGGTTGATGGCTACACCTTC CASSSQGVDGYTF
- TRBD1 TRBJ1-2 TRBV29-1 TGCAGCGTTGAAGACCGGACAGGGCCGGGGGATGGCTACACCTTC CSVEDRTGPGDGYTF
- - TRBJ2-3 TRBV19 TGTGCCAGTACCCCTTCAGGGGGGCCGACAGATACGCAGTATTTT CASTPSGGPTDTQYF
- TRBD1 TRBJ2-7 TRBV7-6 TGTGCCAGCAGCTTAATAGGGGACAGCCCCTACGAGCAGTACTTC CASSLIGDSPYEQYF
- - TRBJ2-7 TRBV4-3 TGCGCCAGCAGCTCCCAGGCGGGCGAGCAGTACTTC CASSSQAGEQYF
medium-sized - TRBJ1-1 TRBV19 TGTGCCAGTAGGTCGACAGTTCTTAACACTGAAGCTTTCTTT CASRSTVLNTEAFF
- TRBD1 TRBJ2-7 TRBV6-6 TGTGCCAGCAGCCCAGGGGACAGGGGGCGAACGTACGAGCAGTACTTC CASSPGDRGRTYEQYF
- - TRBJ2-7 TRBV5-1 TGCGCCAGCAGCTACGGCCGGGAGCGGGTCTACGAGCAGTACTTC CASSYGRERVYEQYF
- - TRBJ2-7 TRBV7-6 TGTGCCAGCAGCTTAGGGGACACCAATTACGAGCAGTACTTC CASSLGDTNYEQYF
- - TRBJ1-3 TRBV7-9 TGTGCCAGCAGCCCAAGACAGTACTACCCCAACTCTGGAAACACCATATATTTT CASSPRQYYPNSGNTIYF
- TRBD1 TRBJ1-2 TRBV27 TGTGCCAGCAGTTCAAGACAGGGATCCAATGGCTACACCTTC CASSSRQGSNGYTF
- - TRBJ2-5 TRBV4-3 TGCGCCAGCAGCCGGCCTAGCCTAGGCCAAGAGACCCAGTACTTC CASSRPSLGQETQYF
- TRBD1 TRBJ1-1 TRBV27 TGTGCCAGCAGTTTGGGGACAGGCCGCACAATGAACACTGAAGCTTTCTTT CASSLGTGRTMNTEAFF
- - TRBJ1-2 TRBV6-5 TGTGCCAGCAGCCGGGGGGAGGGCTACACCTTC CASSRGEGYTF
- - TRBJ1-4 TRBV5-5 TGTGCCAGCAGCCCGCGCCCGCTTCTTGCAACTAATGAAAAACTGTTTTTT CASSPRPLLATNEKLFF
- TRBD2 TRBJ2-7 TRBV6-6 TGTGCCAGCAGTTACCTAGCGGGGCCCACCTACGAGCAGTACTTC CASSYLAGPTYEQYF
- - TRBJ1-6 TRBV5-3 TGCGGCCTTCCCCCGCGGGATCCGGGTTTCTATAATTCACCCCTCCACTTT CGLPPRDPGFYNSPLHF
- TRBD1 TRBJ2-7 TRBV11-2 TGTGCCAGCAGCCTAGCTGACAGGGCCTACGAGCAGTACTTC CASSLADRAYEQYF
- - TRBJ1-2 TRBV6-1 TGTGCCAGCAGTAAGGACATCTACTATGGCTACACCTTC CASSKDIYYGYTF
- TRBD1 TRBJ2-2 TRBV19 TGTGCCAGTAGTACCAGGGGGCGGATCGGGGAGCTGTTTTTT CASSTRGRIGELFF
- - TRBJ2-7 TRBV6-1 TGTGCCAGCAGTGGTGCTTCGGCAGGGGTAGCCTACGAGCAGTACTTC CASSGASAGVAYEQYF
- - TRBJ1-1 TRBV5-4 TGTGCCAGCAGCTTGAATCCAGGGGTCACTGAAGCTTTCTTT CASSLNPGVTEAFF
- TRBD1 TRBJ2-7 TRBV5-1 TGCGCCAGCAGCTCCACTCTAGCCGGGACAGGGATCGGCGAGCAGTACTTC CASSSTLAGTGIGEQYF
- - TRBJ1-2 TRBV29-1 TGCAGCGTTGAAGATCAGTCGGGGATATTGAACTATGGCTACACCTTC CSVEDQSGILNYGYTF
- TRBD1 TRBJ2-7 TRBV2 TGTGCCCGCTCCCGGGACAGGGGGCGCGAGCAGTACTTC CARSRDRGREQYF
- - TRBJ2-5 TRBV30 TGTGCCTGGAGTTCAGGCAGCCAAGAGACCCAGTACTTC CAWSSGSQETQYF
- - TRBJ2-7 TRBV30 TGTGCCTGGAGTGTAAGGGGATTTTCCTACGAGCAGTACTTC CAWSVRGFSYEQYF
- TRBD2 TRBJ2-1 TRBV19 TGTGCCAGTAGCTCCGGGACTAGCGGGGTTAATGAGCAGTTCTTC CASSSGTSGVNEQFF
- - TRBJ2-3 TRBV29-1 TGCAGCGTCGGATCCTCAGGGGCAGGCGATACGCAGTATTTT CSVGSSGAGDTQYF